This T cell receptor (beta chain) was profiled in a study of tumor and adjacent non-tumor tissue in lung cancer. Findings and limits, study-wide: Top 100 clones took a larger repertoire share in normal lung.

The library came from three nested PCR rounds adapted from ARM-PCR protocols. One entry per CDR3 protein, called by TCRdb with MiXCR from the multiplex PCR reads. The table has 200,000 to 250,000 distinct CDR3 sequences, about 71% seen once. This clonotype was counted between two and nine times. Its specificity is not known. This sample's RNA came from whole unsorted tissue. The length of the CDR3 is 14 residues. The J segment lost 10 bases and the V segment lost 6 bases, leaving 10 bases of the junction unmatched. The rearrangement joins TRBV12-3 or TRBV12-4 to TRBJ1-4, with 8 nucleotides matching TRBD1. The sequencing input was lung tumor tissue. The origin of this receptor is a man aged 55-75 years with non-small cell lung cancer. CDR3 region: CASRIGQGAGKLFF. DNA of the CDR3: TGTGCCAGCAGGATTGGACAGGGCGCAGGAAAACTGTTTTTT.